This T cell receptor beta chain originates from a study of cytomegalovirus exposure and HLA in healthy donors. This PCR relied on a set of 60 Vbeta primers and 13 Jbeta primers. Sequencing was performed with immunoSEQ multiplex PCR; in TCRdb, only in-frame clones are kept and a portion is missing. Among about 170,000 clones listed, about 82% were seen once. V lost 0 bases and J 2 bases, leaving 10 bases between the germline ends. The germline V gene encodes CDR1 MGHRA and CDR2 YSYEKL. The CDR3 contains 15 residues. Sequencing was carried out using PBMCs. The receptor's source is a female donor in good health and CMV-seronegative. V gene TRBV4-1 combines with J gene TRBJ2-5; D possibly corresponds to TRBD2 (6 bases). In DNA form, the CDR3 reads TGCGCCAGCAGCCAAGATTATAGCGGTCAAGAGACCCAGTACTTC. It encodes CASSQDYSGQETQYF.